This TCR beta chain is drawn from a study of tumor-infiltrating lymphocytes in primary liver carcinoma. This CDR3 has 17 amino acids. Trimming left V 4 bases short and J 11 bases short, with 30 bases between. In germline, CDR1 is SGHAT, CDR2 FQNNGV. Researchers generated TCR beta cDNA from approximately 500 ng of total RNA, relying on a constant-region primer. ARM-PCR, slightly modified, supplied the TCR beta libraries through three nested multiplex PCR rounds. TRBV1-TRBV30 forward primers and a C-beta reverse primer were used in the first two PCR rounds, which each ran for approximately 11 cycles. Using its own MiXCR run on the multiplex PCR reads, TCRdb lists one record per CDR3 protein. Of about 120,000 distinct CDR3 sequences listed, around 70% are singletons. The approximately 20-31 mg bulk tissue piece was not sorted before simultaneous RNA and DNA extraction. These patients lived with chronic HBV infection and had never been treated.

The receptor was derived from a woman aged 60-75 years with primary liver carcinoma and hepatitis B virus infection. The V and J genes are TRBV11-2 and TRBJ2-7; D may be TRBD2 (6 bases). The sequenced sample was tumor-adjacent normal liver tissue. CDR3 protein: CASSYNQPGLAGGEEYF. The CDR3 region has the DNA TGTGCCAGCAGCTACAACCAGCCGGGTCTAGCTGGCGGGGAGGAGTACTTC.